This T cell receptor beta chain emerged from a study of cytomegalovirus exposure and HLA in healthy donors. Germline CDR1 reads LNHNV; CDR2 reads YYDKDF (reference sequence). CDR3 size: 16 residues. Between the trimmed V and J ends, which lost 0 bases and 4 bases, there was a span of 15 bases. PCR amplification relied on 60 Vbeta primers (plus 13 Jbeta primers). Generated by immunoSEQ multiplex PCR, the TCRdb table keeps only in-frame clones and is missing some. This sample's table has fewer than 150,000 clones. V is TRBV15 and J is TRBJ1-2; D is unresolved. Sequenced material: PBMCs. The origin of this receptor is a woman aged 55-70 years in good health and CMV-seronegative. The CDR3 sequence is CATSRDWVRDFYGYTF. CDR3 coding DNA: TGTGCCACCAGCAGAGATTGGGTCAGAGACTTCTATGGCTACACCTTC.